This entry lists 26 T cell receptor beta chains sequenced from one sample in a study of vaccination effects on CD4 cells after COVID-19. Generated by immunoSEQ multiplex PCR, the TCRdb table keeps only in-frame clones and is missing some. The data show roughly 41,000 clones, with about 69% seen just once and around 14% held by the top ten. Within the ViraFEST assay, antigen-specific CD4+ T cells underwent expansion with viral peptide pools prior to sequencing. After less than 11 days in culture, the CD4+ T cells were isolated. Vaccinated participants had no history of SARS-CoV-2 infection and tested negative for nucleocapsid antibodies. Which antigens these TCRs recognize remains unknown. The sequences come from CD4+ T cells from PBMCs cultured with HCoV-OC43 spike peptides, collected before COVID-19 vaccination. Subset denoted: HCoV-OC43 spike overlapping peptide pool stimulation. The receptors shown here come from a human donor who received a COVID-19 vaccine.

J is TRBJ2-1 and V is TRBV5-1; TRBD2 aligns across 7 bases. CDR3 length: 15 residues. Germline V lookup: CDR1 SGHRS, CDR2 YFSETQ. V shed 1 base, J shed 1 base, and the junction held 2 bases outside the gene matches. The CDR3 coding sequence is TGCGCCAGCAGCTTGCCTAGCGGATCCTACAATGAGCAGTTCTTC. Amino acids: CASSLPSGSYNEQFF.

The chain uses TRBV3-1 (or the pseudogene TRBV3-2) and TRBJ2-2; D remains unclear. The CDR3 runs 19 residues. CDR1 and CDR2 from the germline V gene are LGHDT and YNNKEL (reference sequence). V lost 1 base and J lost 6, with 24 bases in between. The CDR3 nucleotides read TGTGCCAGCAGCCAAGTTTACAGAAAAAAAAATCCCGGCCCCGGGGAGCTGTTTTTT. It yields the protein CASSQVYRKKNPGPGELFF.

V and J are TRBV5-4 and TRBJ1-2; D is unresolved. CDR1 and CDR2 (germline): SGHNT, YYREEE (reference sequence). V shed 2 bases and J shed 2 bases, with 10 bases lying between them. The CDR3 has 14 residues. CDR3 sequence (DNA): TGTGCCAGCAGCTTATGGGGAGGGAACTATGGCTACACCTTC. It is translated as CASSLWGGNYGYTF.

This clone has only a few counts. The chain combines TRBV7-8 with TRBJ2-3; the match to TRBD2 covers 7 bases. The length of the CDR3 is 17 residues. The junction had 17 bases not matched to a gene; V was cut back by 7 bases and J by 4 bases. Germline V CDR1 and CDR2: SGHVS, FQNEAQ. The CDR3 DNA reads TGTGCCAGCACCCGGGGGAGTAGCGGGCCTCAGTCAGATACGCAGTATTTT. This translates into CASTRGSSGPQSDTQYF. Supplemented by reference TRBV7-8 and TRBJ2-3, the full variable domain reads GAGVSQSPRYKVAKRGQDVALRCDPISGHVSLFWYQQALGQGPEFLTYFQNEAQLDKSGLPSDRFFAERPEGSVSTLKIQRTQQEDSAVYLCASTRGSSGPQSDTQYFGPGTRLTVL.

The chain links TRBV19 to TRBJ1-5; 9 positions match TRBD1. J gave up 4 bases and V 5 bases, and 6 bases lay outside the gene matches. This CDR3 spans 15 amino acids. Germline CDR1 reads LNHDA; CDR2 reads SQIVND (reference sequence). DNA for the CDR3: TGTGCCAGTAGTGCATCCGGGACAGGGAATCAGCCCCAGCATTTT. This translates into CASSASGTGNQPQHF.

The rearrangement joins TRBV30 to TRBJ1-1; D unclear. Trimming left V 4 bases short and J 4 bases short, with 16 bases between. CDR3 length equals 14 residues. Germline CDR1 reads GTSNPN; CDR2 reads SVGIG (reference sequence). In DNA, the CDR3 is TGTGCCTGGAATTCTAAGGGCAGCGGCACTGAAGCTTTCTTT. It specifies CAWNSKGSGTEAFF.

This chain connects TRBV28 to TRBJ2-4; tentative D call: TRBD1 (5 bases). Germline values: CDR1 MDHEN, CDR2 SYDVKM. With 2 bases removed from V and 0 bases from J, the gap between germline ends came to 11 bases. The CDR3 is made up of 16 amino acids. As DNA, the CDR3 is TGTGCCAGCAGTTTAGGACAAGGATTAGCCAAAAACATTCAGTACTTC. This sequence encodes CASSLGQGLAKNIQYF.

The chain employs TRBV5-1 and TRBJ1-4; the match to TRBD1 covers 7 bases. The V gene's germline CDR1 is SGHRS and CDR2 YFSETQ. V dropped 4 bases and J dropped 7; count of bases not matched to a gene: 7. The CDR3 loop spans 14 amino acids. The CDR3: CASSPGTEGEKLFF. DNA for the CDR3: TGCGCCAGCAGCCCCGGGACAGAGGGTGAAAAACTGTTTTTT. Using reference TRBV5-1 and TRBJ1-4 for the parts outside the CDR3, the full variable domain is KAGVTQTPRYLIKTRGQQVTLSCSPISGHRSVSWYQQTPGQGLQFLFEYFSETQRNKGNFPGRFSGRQFSNSRSEMNVSTLELGDSALYLCASSPGTEGEKLFFGSGTQLSVL.

The genes are TRBV5-1 and TRBJ2-7; D is possibly TRBD1 (6 bases). The ends were cut back, 3 bases at V and 5 bases at J, with 6 bases in the middle. This CDR3 has 11 residues. Germline loops: CDR1 SGHRS, CDR2 YFSETQ. In nucleotides, the CDR3 is TGCGCCAGCAGCTACAGGGACGAGCAGTACTTC. Amino acids: CASSYRDEQYF. Drawing the rest from reference TRBV5-1 and TRBJ2-7, the complete variable domain is KAGVTQTPRYLIKTRGQQVTLSCSPISGHRSVSWYQQTPGQGLQFLFEYFSETQRNKGNFPGRFSGRQFSNSRSEMNVSTLELGDSALYLCASSYRDEQYFGPGTRLTVT.

The chain joins TRBV7-6 to TRBJ2-2, with 10 nucleotides matching TRBD2. This CDR3 has 16 amino acids. J was trimmed by 3 bases and V by 7 bases; bases with no gene match: 8. Looked up from germline, CDR1 is SGHVS and CDR2 is FNYEAQ. CDR3 nucleotides: TGTGCCAGCACCTTGGGGCTAGCGGGAGACACCGGGGAGCTGTTTTTT. Amino acids: CASTLGLAGDTGELFF.

The CDR3 nucleotides read TGTGCCAGCAGTTATCTGGGAAACTATGGCTACACCTTC. It translates to CASSYLGNYGYTF. V usage is TRBV6-5 and J usage is TRBJ1-2; D is ambiguous. Trimming pared 3 bases from V and 2 bases from J, leaving 7 bases between. The CDR3 is made up of 13 amino acids. Germline V lookup: CDR1 MNHEY, CDR2 SVGAGI.

By share, this clone ranks as medium-sized. This chain connects TRBV18 to TRBJ1-5; D gene uncertain. The V and J ends lost 2 bases and 0 bases respectively, with 8 bases between them. The CDR3 totals 15 residues. Looked up from germline, CDR1 is KGHSH and CDR2 is LQKENI. The CDR3 here is CASSPSHASNQPQHF. The CDR3 DNA is TGTGCCAGCTCACCATCGCACGCTAGCAATCAGCCCCAGCATTTT. Full variable domain (outside the CDR3, taken from reference TRBV18 and TRBJ1-5): NAGVMQNPRHLVRRRGQEARLRCSPMKGHSHVYWYRQLPEEGLKFMVYLQKENIIDESGMPKERFSAEFPKEGPSILRIQQVVRGDSAAYFCASSPSHASNQPQHFGDGTRLSIL.

The chain uses TRBV5-4 and TRBJ1-2; no firm D call. The germline V gene encodes CDR1 SGHNT and CDR2 YYREEE (reference sequence). The CDR3 is 15 residues long. The ends were cut back, 0 bases at V and 1 base at J, with 10 bases in the middle. Here the CDR3 reads CASSLAVSLNYGYTF. For the CDR3, the DNA is TGTGCCAGCAGCTTGGCCGTCAGCCTTAACTATGGCTACACCTTC.

V gene TRBV6-1 combines with J gene TRBJ2-5; 13 positions match TRBD2. In germline, CDR1 is MNHNS, CDR2 SASEGT. With V trimmed by 2 bases and J by 5 bases, 5 bases remained unmatched. The CDR3 has 16 amino acids. The CDR3 DNA reads TGTGCCAGCAGTGAATGGACTAGCGGGAGCTGGGAGACCCAGTACTTC. This codes for CASSEWTSGSWETQYF.

This chain links TRBV6-6 with TRBJ2-5; TRBD2 matches at 8 bases. The V segment lost 6 bases and the J segment 4 bases; nucleotides outside the gene matches: 4. CDR1 is MNHNY, CDR2 SVGAGI, per germline (reference sequence). The CDR3 totals 13 residues. The CDR3 DNA is TGTGCCAGCAGGCTTGCGGGGGGAGAGACCCAGTACTTC. The encoded protein is CASRLAGGETQYF.

This chain uses TRBV9 with TRBJ2-2, with D unresolved. CDR3 size: 15 residues. Germline V CDR1 and CDR2: SGDLS, YYNGEE. V was cut by 0 bases and J by 7 bases, with 13 bases left in between. Here the CDR3 DNA reads TGTGCCAGCAGCGTAGCGCCGTCTGCTATCGGGGAGCTGTTTTTT. It specifies CASSVAPSAIGELFF.

The CDR3 region has the DNA TGTGCCAGCCGAGGCGTGGGCACTGAAGCTTTCTTT. Its translation is CASRGVGTEAFF. The chain recombines TRBV5-4 with TRBJ1-1; D unclear. Per germline, CDR1 SGHNT and CDR2 YYREEE (reference sequence). This CDR3 contains 12 residues. The V and J ends lost 7 bases and 4 bases respectively, with 11 bases between them.

V and J are TRBV27 and TRBJ1-2; 7 nucleotides match TRBD1. Germline lookup yields CDR1 MNHEY and CDR2 SMNVEV (reference sequence). The CDR3 is 13 amino acids. V gave up 2 bases and J gave up 5 bases; unmatched junction bases: 2. The CDR3 region is CASSLQGGYGYTF. For the CDR3, the DNA is TGTGCCAGCAGTTTACAGGGGGGGTATGGCTACACCTTC.

This clone was observed a single time. This chain uses TRBV5-1 with TRBJ2-3; D is unresolved. CDR1 is SGHRS, CDR2 YFSETQ, per germline. The CDR3 sequence is 13 residues long. V lost 1 base, J lost 5 bases, and 8 bases lay in between. CDR3 loop: CASSLQEQDTQYF. The DNA for the CDR3 is TGCGCCAGCAGCTTGCAAGAGCAAGATACGCAGTATTTT.

The V gene is TRBV25-1, the J gene TRBJ1-2, with a tentative D call TRBD1 (5 bases). V dropped 1 base and J dropped 8 bases, with 14 bases sitting between them. CDR1 is MGHDK and CDR2 is SYGVNS in the germline V gene. This CDR3 is built from 14 residues. The CDR3: CASSEWGGFGGYTF. The CDR3 DNA sequence: TGTGCCAGCAGTGAATGGGGGGGTTTCGGGGGCTACACCTTC.

This clone came up a few times. The rearrangement links TRBV6-4 to TRBJ1-5; the D gene is possibly TRBD1 (5 bases). Germline loops: CDR1 MRHNA, CDR2 SNTAGT. V was trimmed by 3 bases and J by 6 bases, leaving 12 bases between them. This CDR3 has 14 residues. The CDR3 sequence is CASSEWGSGQPQHF. The DNA of the CDR3 is TGTGCCAGCAGTGAGTGGGGCTCGGGTCAGCCCCAGCATTTT.

The chain carries TRBV5-1 and TRBJ1-2; perhaps TRBD1 as D (6 bases). The CDR3 covers 13 residues. CDR1 is SGHRS and CDR2 is YFSETQ in the germline V gene. V lost 1 base and J lost 5, with 9 bases in between. The CDR3 region is CASSLSGEYGYTF. CDR3 DNA sequence: TGCGCCAGCAGCTTGTCAGGGGAGTATGGCTACACCTTC.

Of note for this clone: The identical CDR3 is also encoded by other nucleotide sequences in the sample. The V gene is TRBV2, the J gene TRBJ2-3; the D is unclear. V was pared by 2 bases and J by 5 bases, with 2 bases between. Germline CDR1 SNHLY, CDR2 FYNNEI. The CDR3 totals 11 residues. The CDR3 sequence: CASSERDTQYF. In DNA form, the CDR3 reads TGTGCCAGCAGTGAACGAGATACGCAGTATTTT.

This clone was seen a handful of times. This rearrangement joins TRBV7-9 to TRBJ1-2, with D perhaps TRBD1 (5 bases). Germline CDR1 is SEHNR and CDR2 is FQNEAQ (reference sequence). V lost 3 bases and J lost 8, with 10 bases in between. The CDR3 has 12 amino acids. As DNA, the CDR3 is TGTGCCAGCAGCTTTTCAGGGCTCGGCTACACCTTC. Translation gives CASSFSGLGYTF. Based on the CDR3 plus reference TRBV7-9 and TRBJ1-2, the full variable domain is DTGVSQNPRHKITKRGQNVTFRCDPISEHNRLYWYRQTLGQGPEFLTYFQNEAQLEKSRLLSDRFSAERPKGSFSTLEIQRTEQGDSAMYLCASSFSGLGYTFGSGTRLTVV.

J is TRBJ1-1 and V is TRBV5-1; no firm D call. This CDR3 spans 15 amino acids. Germline V gives CDR1 SGHRS, CDR2 YFSETQ. V dropped 3 bases and J dropped 5 bases, with 17 bases sitting between them. The CDR3 spells CASSSSVQAATEAFF. The CDR3, as DNA: TGCGCCAGCAGCTCTTCGGTTCAAGCGGCTACTGAAGCTTTCTTT. The variable domain in full, with the rest retrieved from reference TRBV5-1 and TRBJ1-1, is KAGVTQTPRYLIKTRGQQVTLSCSPISGHRSVSWYQQTPGQGLQFLFEYFSETQRNKGNFPGRFSGRQFSNSRSEMNVSTLELGDSALYLCASSSSVQAATEAFFGQGTRLTVV.

J is TRBJ1-2 and V is TRBV19; D not certain. The V and J ends lost 3 bases and 3 bases respectively, with 20 bases between them. Germline V gene sequence: CDR1 LNHDA, CDR2 SQIVND (reference sequence). This CDR3 is built from 17 residues. CDR3 nucleotide sequence: TGTGCCAGTAGTATTTCCATCCACGACCTCCCCGACTATGGCTACACCTTC. This codes for CASSISIHDLPDYGYTF. The whole variable domain, remainder taken from reference TRBV19 and TRBJ1-2, is DGGITQSPKYLFRKEGQNVTLSCEQNLNHDAMYWYRQDPGQGLRLIYYSQIVNDFQKGDIAEGYSVSREKKESFPLTVTSAQKNPTAFYLCASSISIHDLPDYGYTFGSGTRLTVV.